This T cell receptor beta chain was captured in a study of blood T cells in healthy people across ages. Germline V CDR1 and CDR2: DFQATT, SNEGSKA (reference sequence). The V end lost 5 bases, the J end lost 3 bases, and 18 bases lay between the germline ends. The CDR3 loop spans 15 amino acids. This clonotype was counted ten times or more. A second about 7 to 12 cycle PCR used barcoded and J-beta primers. TCRdb redid the calling of the 5' RACE reads with MiXCR, one entry per CDR3 protein. The sample shows roughly 800,000 distinct CDR3 sequences, 58% of them seen only once. The sample consisted of blood. The V gene is TRBV20-1, the J gene TRBJ2-3, with D possibly TRBD1 on 7 matching bases. The clonotype originates from a man between 25 and 39 years old in good health. CDR3 protein: CSALNPGGITDTQYF. The DNA for the CDR3 is TGCAGTGCTTTGAACCCAGGGGGGATTACAGATACGCAGTATTTT.